The clone carrying this T cell receptor beta chain was seen more than once but under ten times. Its antigen is currently unknown. These data come from a study of blood T cells in healthy people across ages. General study findings and limits: Estimates drawn from one million T cells were deemed to understate diversity.

Then a second PCR, running about 7 to 11 cycles, was carried out with a sample-barcoded 5' primer and a J-beta primer mix. One entry per CDR3 protein, called by TCRdb with MiXCR from the 5' RACE reads. The sample holds around 1.7 million distinct CDR3 sequences, roughly 27% seen once. Germline trimming cut 3 bases from V and 5 bases from J; bases unmatched to any gene: 6. This CDR3 region has 15 residues. Germline-derived CDR1 and CDR2 are MNHEY and SMNVEV (reference sequence). The sequence was obtained from a woman aged 25-40 years in good health. V is TRBV27 and J is TRBJ2-1; TRBD2 matches at 8 bases. What was sequenced was blood. The CDR3 protein is CASSFGAGGDNEQFF. CDR3 nucleotide sequence: TGTGCCAGCAGTTTTGGGGCGGGGGGTGACAATGAGCAGTTCTTC.